The clone carrying this TCR beta chain showed up just once. Its target is not known. These data belong to a study of a mutant IDH1 vaccine in newly diagnosed glioma. Study information: It was radiotherapy, temozolomide, or both that patients received previously, with most receiving both.

CDR3 size: 13 residues. The germline V and J ends were trimmed by 4 bases and 4 bases, with 10 bases remaining between them. CDR1 and CDR2 (germline): SGHDN, FVKESK. The protocol was immunoSEQ multiplex PCR, while the TCRdb copy is restricted to in-frame clones and leaves out a portion. The sample has approximately 50,000 clones, approximately 87% seen once; the top ten hold about 1.4%. The sample's time point: week 23, last vaccination. Doses consisted of 300 ug of mutant IDH1 20-mer peptide each, paired with topical imiquimod. The V gene is TRBV14, the J gene TRBJ1-1, with D possibly TRBD1 on 6 matching bases. The sample was PBMCs, taken from a glioma patient whose treatment included an IDH1 peptide vaccine. This TCR was sampled from a man aged 35 to 55 with glioma. The CDR3 DNA sequence: TGTGCCAGCAGCCTCCAGGGGTCCACTGAAGCTTTCTTT. It encodes CASSLQGSTEAFF.